The 16 T cell receptor beta chains below all came from one sample that was sequenced in a study of shared clonotypes between healthy human individuals (dated by TCRdb to about 2020). The library was built by means of the immunoSEQ multiplex PCR assay. The table was pulled from immuneACCESS by TCRdb, which kept in-frame rearrangements only. Such tables lose some clones; where checked, under half of the loss comes from unresolved V genes, and the rest has no known cause. The sample table shows over a million clones, and 96% are seen once. The top ten hold approximately 1.1% of the sample. The sample taken for sequencing was naive CD4+ T cells sorted from blood. The meaning of the sample's cell subset or site label: CD45RA+ positively selected. These receptors all stem from a man aged 25-40 years in good health.

The chain employs TRBV2 and TRBJ2-1, with D possibly matching TRBD1 (5 bases). This CDR3 is built from 18 residues. V was shortened by 4 bases and J by 1 base, with 20 bases between the two germline ends. The V gene's germline CDR1 is SNHLY and CDR2 FYNNEI. CDR3 sequence: CASSGIGVGKESYNEQFF. The CDR3 DNA reads TGTGCCAGCAGTGGAATAGGGGTCGGAAAAGAGTCCTACAATGAGCAGTTCTTC.

This clone was counted between two and nine times. The CDR3 reads CASSPGQGSTGELFF. Here the CDR3 DNA reads TGCGCCAGCAGCCCGGGACAGGGAAGCACCGGGGAGCTGTTTTTT. The J gene is TRBJ2-2, the V gene TRBV5-1, with TRBD1 matching over 9 bases. The CDR3 is made up of 15 amino acids. The ends lost 4 bases at V and 4 bases at J; junction bases unmatched: 5. From germline, CDR1 is SGHRS and CDR2 YFSETQ.

In nucleotides, the CDR3 is TGTGCCAGCAGCGAGCGGCCGAGCTCCTACAATGAGCAGTTCTTC. Its translation: CASSERPSSYNEQFF. The V gene is TRBV9, the J gene TRBJ2-1; perhaps TRBD2 as D (5 bases). This CDR3 comprises 15 residues. Germline V gene lookup returns CDR1 SGDLS and CDR2 YYNGEE. V was pared by 3 bases and J by 0 bases, with 10 bases between.

The V and J genes are TRBV5-1 and TRBJ2-5; 9 positions agree with TRBD1. J was trimmed by 4 bases and V by 4 bases; bases with no gene match: 8. Per the germline V gene, CDR1 is SGHRS and CDR2 is YFSETQ. CDR3 length equals 15 residues. CDR3 coding DNA: TGCGCCAGCAGCCCTAGGACAGGGGTTTTAGAGACCCAGTACTTC. The encoded protein is CASSPRTGVLETQYF. Based on the CDR3 plus reference TRBV5-1 and TRBJ2-5, the full variable domain is KAGVTQTPRYLIKTRGQQVTLSCSPISGHRSVSWYQQTPGQGLQFLFEYFSETQRNKGNFPGRFSGRQFSNSRSEMNVSTLELGDSALYLCASSPRTGVLETQYFGPGTRLLVL.

The rearrangement uses TRBV6-6 and TRBJ2-2; D may correspond to TRBD1 or TRBD2 (6 bases each). From germline, CDR1 is MNHNY and CDR2 SVGAGI (reference sequence). Trimming removed 7 bases from V and 6 bases from J, with 9 bases in between. This CDR3 is 12 amino acids long. The CDR3 reads CASTRGPGELFF. In DNA, the CDR3 is TGTGCCAGCACTCGGGGGCCCGGGGAGCTGTTTTTT.

As to this clone: The same CDR3 can be traced to other DNA sequences in this sample. The V gene is TRBV6-5, the J gene TRBJ2-7, with 11 bases that match TRBD1. The ends lost 6 bases at V and 1 base at J; junction bases unmatched: 2. The CDR3 totals 14 residues. From germline, CDR1 is MNHEY and CDR2 SVGAGI. CDR3 nucleotide sequence: TGTGCCAGCAGCCGGGACAGGGGGTCCTACGAGCAGTACTTC. It translates to CASSRDRGSYEQYF.

The J gene is TRBJ2-1, the V gene TRBV14; no reliable D call. Germline loops: CDR1 SGHDN, CDR2 FVKESK. Trimming removed 5 bases at V and 9 bases at J, with 20 bases between. The CDR3 is 15 amino acids. CDR3 in DNA: TGTGCCAGCAGCTCCCGGACCCAACGGGTAGCTGAGCAGTTCTTC. This codes for CASSSRTQRVAEQFF.

This clone was counted between two and nine times. The chain couples TRBV6-6 to TRBJ1-2; TRBD1 is a possible D gene (5 bases). The CDR3 totals 13 residues. Between the trimmed V and J ends, which lost 3 bases and 5 bases, there was a span of 10 bases. Germline V lookup: CDR1 MNHNY, CDR2 SVGAGI (reference sequence). CDR3 in DNA: TGTGCCAGCAGTTATGGGACGGATTATGGCTACACCTTC. It yields the protein CASSYGTDYGYTF.

The chain recombines TRBV2 with TRBJ2-2, with 7 nucleotides matching TRBD1. The V gene's germline CDR1 is SNHLY and CDR2 FYNNEI. V gave up 9 bases and J gave up 4 bases; unmatched junction bases: 14. The CDR3 has 16 residues. The DNA for the CDR3 is TGTGCCAGAGACAGGGTCCCTACGCTTAGCACCGGGGAGCTGTTTTTT. This translates into CARDRVPTLSTGELFF.

The gene calls are TRBV10-3 and TRBJ2-1, with unresolved D. This CDR3 region has 18 residues. The V end was cut by 0 bases, the J end by 0 bases, with 15 bases between. CDR1 and CDR2 (germline): ENHRY, SYGVKD. As DNA, the CDR3 is TGTGCCATCAGTGAGTCGTTCGGCGGTCATAGCTCCTACAATGAGCAGTTCTTC. It specifies CAISESFGGHSSYNEQFF.

V gene TRBV2 combines with J gene TRBJ1-1, with a weak D call TRBD1 (5 bases). Germline CDR1 is SNHLY and CDR2 is FYNNEI. Trimming cost V 2 bases and J 5 bases, with 12 bases left between them. The CDR3 sequence is 14 residues long. CDR3: CASSESGFLTEAFF. The CDR3 DNA reads TGTGCCAGCAGTGAATCAGGGTTTTTGACTGAAGCTTTCTTT.

The rearrangement links TRBV9 to TRBJ2-1; 7 positions match TRBD2. The ends lost 3 bases at V and 4 bases at J; junction bases unmatched: 7. This CDR3 is built from 15 residues. Per the germline V gene, CDR1 is SGDLS and CDR2 is YYNGEE. This chain's CDR3 is CASSARSGLYNEQFF. In DNA, the CDR3 is TGTGCCAGCAGCGCCCGTAGCGGGCTATACAATGAGCAGTTCTTC.

This clone was seen once. The V gene is TRBV10-1, the J gene TRBJ1-1; D possibly corresponds to TRBD1 (5 bases). The V end lost 10 bases, the J end lost 1 base, and 13 bases lay between the germline ends. The CDR3 covers 13 residues. Germline V CDR1 and CDR2: WNHNN, SYGVQD (reference sequence). The CDR3 here is CATRQLRNTEAFF. In nucleotides, the CDR3 is TGCGCCACCCGACAGCTGAGGAACACTGAAGCTTTCTTT.

This clone was picked up one time. The gene calls are TRBV29-1 and TRBJ2-5, with D maybe TRBD1 (6 bases). The V end was cut by 4 bases, the J end by 11 bases, with 20 bases between. The germline V gene has CDR1 SQVTM and CDR2 ANQGSEA. This CDR3 region has 13 residues. The CDR3 region is CSVVTGSLKKQYF. Here the CDR3 DNA reads TGCAGCGTTGTTACAGGGTCCCTCAAGAAGCAGTACTTC.

The J gene is TRBJ2-1, the V gene TRBV10-3; the D gene could be TRBD1 or TRBD2 (5 bases each). Germline lookup yields CDR1 ENHRY and CDR2 SYGVKD. The CDR3 loop spans 14 amino acids. Trimming removed 4 bases at V and 5 bases at J, with 12 bases between. In DNA form, the CDR3 reads TGTGCCATCAGTGGTCGGGACGGACACAATGAGCAGTTCTTC. Translation: CAISGRDGHNEQFF.

The chain recombines TRBV9 with TRBJ1-4; no clear D gene. Trimming shortened V by 4 bases and J by 8 bases, and 15 bases separated the two germline ends. Looked up from germline, CDR1 is SGDLS and CDR2 is YYNGEE. This CDR3 has 14 residues. In DNA, the CDR3 is TGTGCCAGCAGCCCTTACTCCCGGAGCGAAAAACTGTTTTTT. Translating it yields CASSPYSRSEKLFF. Full variable domain (missing parts from reference TRBV9 and TRBJ1-4): DSGVTQTPKHLITATGQRVTLRCSPRSGDLSVYWYQQSLDQGLQFLIQYYNGEERAKGNILERFSAQQFPDLHSELNLSSLELGDSALYFCASSPYSRSEKLFFGSGTQLSVL.